This T cell receptor beta chain appears in the sequencing data of a study of shared clonotypes between healthy human individuals. Across the study: Donors were a couple of women and a few men aged 18 to 49. Study-level findings and limits: Memory subsets generally showed lower estimated richness than naive subsets.

The length of the CDR3 is 14 residues. From germline, CDR1 is SNHLY and CDR2 FYNNEI. V was pared by 4 bases and J by 9 bases, with 16 bases between. To note about this clone: Its target is unknown. Other DNA sequences of this sample code for an identical CDR3.

The repertoire was sequenced with immunoSEQ multiplex PCR; TCRdb's copy has only in-frame clones and lacks some. The top ten hold 0.055% to 0.075% of the sample, which has under 650,000 clones, 90% to 97% seen once. Donors, without exception, were Caucasian adults residing in Nashville, Tennessee. This chain links TRBV2 with TRBJ2-1; possibly TRBD1 or TRBD2 for D (5 bases each). The TCR was taken from a woman in her twenties or thirties in good health. The material sequenced was naive CD4+ T cells sorted from blood. Subset noted: CD45RA+ positively selected. The CDR3 loop reads CASSAGREGFEQFF. CDR3 nucleotide sequence: TGTGCCAGCAGTGCGGGACGCGAGGGGTTTGAGCAGTTCTTC. Together with reference TRBV2 and TRBJ2-1, the CDR3 gives the full variable domain: EPEVTQTPSHQVTQMGQEVILRCVPISNHLYFYWYRQILGQKVEFLVSFYNNEISEKSEIFDDQFSVERPDGSNFTLKIRSTKLEDSAMYFCASSAGREGFEQFFGPGTRLTVL.